These 18 T cell receptor beta chains originate from one sample sequenced in a study of T-cell reconstitution after alpha-beta-depleted transplantation in children. The library targeted TCRbeta and was prepared with unique molecular identifiers. TCRdb independently ran MiXCR on the PCR reads; one entry per CDR3 protein. Among around 530,000 distinct CDR3 sequences listed, 32% were seen once. The sample in question was PBMCs from the stem cell graft donor, obtained from the stem cell graft. Every receptor here comes from a human donor who donated a stem cell graft to a child with aplastic anemia.

This clonotype has more than one count but fewer than ten. The chain joins TRBV7-3 to TRBJ2-3; maybe TRBD2 (5 bases). In germline, CDR1 is SGHTA, CDR2 FQGTGA. The V end was cut by 1 base, the J end by 4 bases, with 12 bases between. The CDR3 loop spans 15 amino acids. The CDR3 protein is CASSLRYRGPDTQYF. CDR3 in DNA: TGTGCCAGCAGCTTAAGGTATCGGGGTCCAGATACGCAGTATTTT.

The chain carries TRBV20-1 and TRBJ2-1; TRBD2 aligns across 11 bases. V gave up 5 bases and J gave up 8 bases; unmatched junction bases: 11. From germline, CDR1 is DFQATT and CDR2 SNEGSKA (reference sequence). The CDR3 is made up of 15 amino acids. Here the CDR3 DNA reads TGCAGTGCTGTCCCGGGACTAGCGGCCCTCGATGAGCAGTTCTTC. This codes for CSAVPGLAALDEQFF.

This clonotype occurred a few times. V usage is TRBV5-1 and J usage is TRBJ1-2, with no clear D. The germline gives CDR1 SGHRS, CDR2 YFSETQ. The CDR3 is 15 amino acids. V dropped 5 bases and J dropped 4 bases, with 18 bases sitting between them. The CDR3 is CASSPPGPRIYGYTF. The CDR3 DNA is TGCGCCAGCAGTCCGCCGGGCCCCAGAATCTATGGCTACACCTTC.

The chain uses TRBV2 and TRBJ1-1, with a tentative D call TRBD1 (5 bases). The ends were cut back, 1 base at V and 9 bases at J, with 6 bases in the middle. Germline V gives CDR1 SNHLY, CDR2 FYNNEI. This CDR3 has 11 residues. The chain's CDR3 is CASSEGGQAFF. CDR3 nucleotides: TGTGCCAGCAGTGAAGGGGGCCAAGCTTTCTTT.

This clonotype has a handful of counts. V and J are TRBV10-3 and TRBJ2-3; D not certain. The V end was cut by 3 bases, the J end by 6 bases, with 7 bases between. Germline loops: CDR1 ENHRY, CDR2 SYGVKD. The CDR3 runs 12 residues. The DNA of the CDR3 is TGTGCCATCAGTGATAAGGCGGATACGCAGTATTTT. It specifies CAISDKADTQYF.

The table lists this clonotype with a few counts. The J gene is TRBJ1-2, the V gene TRBV15; no clear D. V lost 9 bases to trimming and J lost 2 bases, with 10 bases between them. The germline V gene encodes CDR1 LNHNV and CDR2 YYDKDF (reference sequence). CDR3 length: 12 amino acids. CDR3 nucleotides: TGTGCCACGGGCGGGCCGAACTATGGCTACACCTTC. Its translation is CATGGPNYGYTF. Combining the CDR3 with reference TRBV15 and TRBJ1-2 gives the whole variable domain DAMVIQNPRYQVTQFGKPVTLSCSQTLNHNVMYWYQQKSSQAPKLLFHYYDKDFNNEADTPDNFQSRRPNTSFCFLDIRSPGLGDTAMYLCATGGPNYGYTFGSGTRLTVV.

This sequence joins TRBV7-9 and TRBJ2-5; D unresolved. CDR1 is SEHNR, CDR2 FQNEAQ, per germline (reference sequence). The CDR3 is made up of 12 amino acids. Trimming left V 7 bases short and J 1 base short, with 7 bases between. The CDR3 DNA reads as TGTGCCAGCACTAGGGCCCAAGAGACCCAGTACTTC. Translation gives CASTRAQETQYF.

The chain has TRBV20-1 and TRBJ2-1, with 7 bases that match TRBD2. The germline gives CDR1 DFQATT, CDR2 SNEGSKA (reference sequence). This CDR3 contains 13 residues. Trimming at V came to 6 bases and at J to 2 bases, leaving 4 bases not matched to a gene. The CDR3 DNA follows: TGCAGTGCCCCGCGGGGGACCTACAATGAGCAGTTCTTC. Translating it yields CSAPRGTYNEQFF.

The rearrangement uses TRBV12-3 or TRBV12-4 and TRBJ2-1; no firm D call. The CDR3 loop spans 10 amino acids. V lost 4 bases and J 9 bases, leaving 4 bases between the germline ends. CDR3 bases: TGTGCCAGCAGTTGGGGTGAGCAGTTCTTC. Encoded protein: CASSWGEQFF.

The chain employs TRBV12-3 or TRBV12-4 and TRBJ2-1, with D unresolved. The CDR3 spans 10 residues. V was cut by 3 bases and J by 8 bases, with 2 bases left in between. The CDR3 loop reads CASSLYEQFF. The DNA for the CDR3 is TGTGCCAGCAGTTTGTATGAGCAGTTCTTC.

V is TRBV6-5 and J is TRBJ2-2; D not certain. V lost 6 bases and J lost 8, with 7 bases in between. CDR3 size: 11 residues. Germline V gene sequence: CDR1 MNHEY, CDR2 SVGAGI. The CDR3 spells CASRKLGELFF. DNA for the CDR3: TGTGCCAGCAGGAAACTGGGGGAGCTGTTTTTT.

This sequence joins TRBV5-1 and TRBJ1-1; possibly TRBD1 for D (5 bases). Trimming shortened V by 2 bases and J by 5 bases, and 13 bases separated the two germline ends. From germline, CDR1 is SGHRS and CDR2 YFSETQ. This CDR3 is built from 14 residues. The CDR3 protein is CASSLMWRGTEAFF. Here the CDR3 DNA reads TGCGCCAGCAGCTTAATGTGGAGGGGTACTGAAGCTTTCTTT. Using reference TRBV5-1 and TRBJ1-1 for the parts outside the CDR3, the full variable domain is KAGVTQTPRYLIKTRGQQVTLSCSPISGHRSVSWYQQTPGQGLQFLFEYFSETQRNKGNFPGRFSGRQFSNSRSEMNVSTLELGDSALYLCASSLMWRGTEAFFGQGTRLTVV.

The chain is built from TRBV5-1 and TRBJ2-2; D is undetermined. The V gene lost 6 bases and the J gene lost 1 base, with 10 bases spanning the gap. Germline CDR1 is SGHRS and CDR2 is YFSETQ. This CDR3 region has 14 residues. This CDR3 is CASMRQGNTGELFF. The CDR3 bases are TGCGCCAGCATGAGACAAGGGAACACCGGGGAGCTGTTTTTT. The full variable domain, completed using reference TRBV5-1 and TRBJ2-2, is KAGVTQTPRYLIKTRGQQVTLSCSPISGHRSVSWYQQTPGQGLQFLFEYFSETQRNKGNFPGRFSGRQFSNSRSEMNVSTLELGDSALYLCASMRQGNTGELFFGEGSRLTVL.

The chain couples TRBV5-6 to TRBJ1-5, with a weak D call TRBD1 (5 bases). The V gene's germline CDR1 is SGHDT and CDR2 YYEEEE. The CDR3 has 14 amino acids. V lost 7 bases, J lost 1 base, and 12 bases lay in between. As DNA, the CDR3 is TGTGCCAGCTGCAGCCGGGACAGCAATCAGCCCCAGCATTTT. It yields the protein CASCSRDSNQPQHF.

The chain joins TRBV5-1 to TRBJ1-4; 10 nucleotides match TRBD1. V was clipped by 0 bases and J by 8 bases; unmatched bases: 4. The CDR3 is 15 residues long. The germline gives CDR1 SGHRS, CDR2 YFSETQ. Here the CDR3 reads CASSLGRQGAEKLFF. The CDR3 DNA reads TGCGCCAGCAGCTTGGGGCGACAGGGGGCCGAAAAACTGTTTTTT.

This clonotype came up a few times. This chain connects TRBV28 to TRBJ2-7; D is possibly TRBD1 (6 bases). CDR3 length: 13 amino acids. Per the germline V gene, CDR1 is MDHEN and CDR2 is SYDVKM. Trimming removed 8 bases at V and 3 bases at J, with 14 bases between. The CDR3 DNA follows: TGTGCCAGCCTTTCAGGACAGAACTACGAGCAGTACTTC. Its protein is CASLSGQNYEQYF. Full variable domain (outside the CDR3, taken from reference TRBV28 and TRBJ2-7): DVKVTQSSRYLVKRTGEKVFLECVQDMDHENMFWYRQDPGLGLRLIYFSYDVKMKEKGDIPEGYSVSREKKERFSLILESASTNQTSMYLCASLSGQNYEQYFGPGTRLTVT.

This chain joins TRBV10-3 and TRBJ2-2, with TRBD2 matching over 12 bases. The V gene end was trimmed by 6 bases and the J gene end by 6 bases; junction bases not matched to a gene: 2. This CDR3 spans 14 amino acids. Germline V gene lookup returns CDR1 ENHRY and CDR2 SYGVKD. In DNA, the CDR3 is TGTGCCATCAGGGGGACTAGCGGGCCCGGGGAGCTGTTTTTT. Amino acid sequence: CAIRGTSGPGELFF.

The rearrangement links TRBV15 to TRBJ2-7; 11 nucleotides align to TRBD2. Germline CDR1 reads LNHNV; CDR2 reads YYDKDF (reference sequence). The V segment lost 5 bases and the J segment 3 bases; nucleotides outside the gene matches: 6. The CDR3 sequence is 15 residues long. The CDR3 loop is CATSRRLAGYYEQYV. As DNA, the CDR3 is TGTGCCACCAGCCGCCGACTAGCGGGATACTACGAGCAGTACGTC.